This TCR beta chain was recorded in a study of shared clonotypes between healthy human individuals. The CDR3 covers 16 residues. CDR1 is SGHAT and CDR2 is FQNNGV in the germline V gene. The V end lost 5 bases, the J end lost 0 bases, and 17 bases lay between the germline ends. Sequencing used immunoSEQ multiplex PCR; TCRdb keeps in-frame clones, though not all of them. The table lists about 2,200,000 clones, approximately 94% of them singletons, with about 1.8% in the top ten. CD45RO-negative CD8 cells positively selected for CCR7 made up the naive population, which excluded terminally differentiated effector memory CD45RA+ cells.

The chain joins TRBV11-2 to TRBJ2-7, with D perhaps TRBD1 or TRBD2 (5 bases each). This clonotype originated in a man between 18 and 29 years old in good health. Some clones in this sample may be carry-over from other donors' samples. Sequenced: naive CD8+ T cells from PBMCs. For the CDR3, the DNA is TGTGCCAGCAGCCCCCCTATAGGGACCCACTCCTACGAGCAGTACTTC. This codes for CASSPPIGTHSYEQYF.